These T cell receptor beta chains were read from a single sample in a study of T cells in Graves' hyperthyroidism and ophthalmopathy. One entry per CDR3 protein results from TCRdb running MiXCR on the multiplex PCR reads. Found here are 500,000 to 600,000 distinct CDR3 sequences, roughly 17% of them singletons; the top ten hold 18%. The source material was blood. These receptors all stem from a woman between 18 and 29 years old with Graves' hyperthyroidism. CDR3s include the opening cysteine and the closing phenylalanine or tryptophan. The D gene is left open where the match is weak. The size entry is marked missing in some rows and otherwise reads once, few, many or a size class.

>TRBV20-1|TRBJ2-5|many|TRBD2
TGCAGCGGGCGGGGGGTACTGGAGACCCAGTACTTC
CSGRGVLETQYF
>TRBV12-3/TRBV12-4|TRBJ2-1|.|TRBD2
TGTGCCAGCAGCCAGCCTAATTTGGTGCGGGGGTACTTAGATGAGCAGTTCTTC
CASSQPNLVRGYLDEQFF
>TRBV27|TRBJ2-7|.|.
TGTGCCAGCAGGGGGCGTGTCGGACCTGACGAGCAGTACTTC
CASRGRVGPDEQYF
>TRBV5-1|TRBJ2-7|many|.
TGCGCCAGCAGCTTTAGCGAATACTCCTACGAGCAGTACTTC
CASSFSEYSYEQYF
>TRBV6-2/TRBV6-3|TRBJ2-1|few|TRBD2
TGTGCCAGCACCCACCCTAGCGGGGGGGCAAATGAGCAGTTCTTC
CASTHPSGGANEQFF
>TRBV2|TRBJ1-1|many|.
TGTGCCAGCAGTCAGGACACTGAAGCTTTCTTT
CASSQDTEAFF
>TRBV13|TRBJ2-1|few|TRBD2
TGTGCCAGCAGCTTAGTGGCTAGCGGGAGGGCCTCGGATGAGCAGTTCTTC
CASSLVASGRASDEQFF
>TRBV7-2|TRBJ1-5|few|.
TGTGCCAGCAGCTTAGCGCGCGGGGTCCAGCCCCAGCATTTT
CASSLARGVQPQHF
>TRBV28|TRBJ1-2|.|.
TGTGCCAGCAGAACGCTAATTGAGGGGACGTCATATGGCTACACCTTC
CASRTLIEGTSYGYTF
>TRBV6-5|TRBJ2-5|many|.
TGTGCCAGCAGTTACTCCGGACAGAAAGAGACCCAGTACTTC
CASSYSGQKETQYF
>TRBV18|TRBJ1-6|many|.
TGTGCCAGCTCACCTACGGTGGGTGTGGAATCACCCCTCCACTTT
CASSPTVGVESPLHF
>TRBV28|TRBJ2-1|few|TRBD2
TGTGCCAGCAGGACTAGCGGGAAATACAATGAGCAGTTCTTC
CASRTSGKYNEQFF
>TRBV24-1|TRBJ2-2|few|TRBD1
TGTGCCACCAGCAGGGGGCCCGGGGAGCTGTTTTTT
CATSRGPGELFF
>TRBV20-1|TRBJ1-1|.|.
TGCAGTGCTAGAACAACGTTTGGAGGGGTGGTTGAAGCTTTCTTT
CSARTTFGGVVEAFF
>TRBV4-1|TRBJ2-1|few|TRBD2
TGCGCCAGCAGCCATGGACGGGCTAGCGGGAGCAGCAATGAGCAGTTCTTC
CASSHGRASGSSNEQFF
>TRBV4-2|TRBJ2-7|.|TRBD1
TGTGCCAGCAGCCAAGAAAAGGGGACAGAACGCGAGCAGTACTTC
CASSQEKGTEREQYF
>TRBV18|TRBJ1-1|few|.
TGTGCCAGCTCACTCTCCGGAGTTGTAGGTCCCGAAGCTTTCTTT
CASSLSGVVGPEAFF
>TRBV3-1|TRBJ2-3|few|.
TGTGCCAGCAGCCAAGCTGGCTTGAGATGGGGCACAGATACGCAGTATTTT
CASSQAGLRWGTDTQYF
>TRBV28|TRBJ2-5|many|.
TGTGCCAGCACCTCCGGTGGGGAGACCCAGTACTTC
CASTSGGETQYF
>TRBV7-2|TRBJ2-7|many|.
TGTGCCAGCAGCTTAGGGGGGGGCCGCGAGCAGTACTTC
CASSLGGGREQYF
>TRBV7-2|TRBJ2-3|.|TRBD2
TGTGCCAGCAGCCAGGAACTTGGGACTAGCGGAATCACAGATACGCAGTATTTT
CASSQELGTSGITDTQYF
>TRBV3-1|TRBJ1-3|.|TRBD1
TGTGCCAGCAGCCAAGTGGGCCCGTTCCGGGGCACGGGACAGGGTTGGGACACCATATATTTT
CASSQVGPFRGTGQGWDTIYF
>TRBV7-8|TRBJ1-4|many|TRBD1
TGTGCCAGCAGCTTGGGCATGACAGGGGCTAATGAAAAACTGTTTTTT
CASSLGMTGANEKLFF
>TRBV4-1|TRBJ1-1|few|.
TGCGCCAGCAGCCAAGATGGGAAGGGATGGATGAACACTGAAGCTTTCTTT
CASSQDGKGWMNTEAFF
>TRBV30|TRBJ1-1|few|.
TGTGCCTGGAGCGGACCGGACACCTTGAACACTGAAGCTTTCTTT
CAWSGPDTLNTEAFF
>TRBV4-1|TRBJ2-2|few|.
TGCGCCAGCAGCCAGAAGACAGCCAACACCGGGGAGCTGTTTTTT
CASSQKTANTGELFF
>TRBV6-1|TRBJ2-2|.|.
TGTGCCAGTTGTCGGACTGGCGGTTACACCGGGGAGCTGTTTTTT
CASCRTGGYTGELFF
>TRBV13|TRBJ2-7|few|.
TGTGCCAGCAGCACACCATCGGGCTGGGAGCAGTACTTC
CASSTPSGWEQYF
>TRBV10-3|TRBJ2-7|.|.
TGTGCCATCAGACAGATGTCAAGCTCCTACGAGCAGTACTTC
CAIRQMSSSYEQYF
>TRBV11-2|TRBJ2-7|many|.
TGTGCCAGCAGCTGGGGGACGTACTACGAGCAGTACTTC
CASSWGTYYEQYF
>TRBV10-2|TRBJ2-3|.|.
TGCGCCAGCAAGCAGCTCCCGGGGACCACAGATACGCAGTATTTT
CASKQLPGTTDTQYF
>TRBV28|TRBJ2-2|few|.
TGTGCCAGCAGTCAACCCGTTACGGAGCTGTTTTTT
CASSQPVTELFF
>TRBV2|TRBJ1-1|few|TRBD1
TGTGCCAGCAGGAAGGACAGGGCCAACACTGAAGCTTTCTTT
CASRKDRANTEAFF
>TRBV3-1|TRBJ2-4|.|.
TGTGCCAGCAAGGCTCCGGGATGGGAAAACATTCAGTACTTC
CASKAPGWENIQYF
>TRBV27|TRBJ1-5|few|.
TGTGCCAGCAGTTTAGGGGTTCGCCAGCCCCAGCATTTT
CASSLGVRQPQHF
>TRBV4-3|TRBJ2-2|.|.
TGCGCCAGCAGCCAAGCCCAAGTCCCCGGGGAGCTGTTTTTT
CASSQAQVPGELFF
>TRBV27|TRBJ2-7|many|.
TGTGCCAGCAGTTTTACGGGCTATTCTTACGAGCAGTACTTC
CASSFTGYSYEQYF
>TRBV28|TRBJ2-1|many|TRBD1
TGTGCCAGCAGTCCACAACAGGGGCTCGCCTACAATGAGCAGTTCTTC
CASSPQQGLAYNEQFF
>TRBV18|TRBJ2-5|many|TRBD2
TGTGCCAGCTCACCACCCGGACTAGCGGGAGGAGAGACCCAGTACTTC
CASSPPGLAGGETQYF
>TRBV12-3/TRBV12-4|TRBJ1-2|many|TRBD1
TGTGCCAGCAGTTTAGACAGGGGGCGCGGGGGCTACACCTTC
CASSLDRGRGGYTF